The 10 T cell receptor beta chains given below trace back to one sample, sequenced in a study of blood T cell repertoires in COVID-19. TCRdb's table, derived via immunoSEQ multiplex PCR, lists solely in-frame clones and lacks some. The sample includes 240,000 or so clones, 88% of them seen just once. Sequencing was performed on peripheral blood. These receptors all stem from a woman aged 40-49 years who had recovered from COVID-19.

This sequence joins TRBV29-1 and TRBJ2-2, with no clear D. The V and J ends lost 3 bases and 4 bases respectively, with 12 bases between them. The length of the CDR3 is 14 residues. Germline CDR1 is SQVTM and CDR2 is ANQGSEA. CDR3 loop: CSVEGQVATGELFF. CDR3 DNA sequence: TGCAGCGTTGAGGGCCAGGTGGCCACCGGGGAGCTGTTTTTT.

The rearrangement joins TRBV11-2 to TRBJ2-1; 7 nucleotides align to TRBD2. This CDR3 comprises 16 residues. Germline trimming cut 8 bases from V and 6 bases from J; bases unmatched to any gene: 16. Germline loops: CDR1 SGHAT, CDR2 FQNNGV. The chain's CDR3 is CASLGAGGLDPNEQFF. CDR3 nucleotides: TGTGCCAGCCTGGGCGCGGGTGGACTAGACCCCAATGAGCAGTTCTTC.

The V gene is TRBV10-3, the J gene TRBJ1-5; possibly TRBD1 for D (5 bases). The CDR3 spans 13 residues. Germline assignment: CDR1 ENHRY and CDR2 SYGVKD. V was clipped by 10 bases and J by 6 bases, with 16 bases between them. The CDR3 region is CATNGGVGQPQHF. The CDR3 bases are TGTGCCACCAATGGAGGGGTTGGTCAGCCCCAGCATTTT.

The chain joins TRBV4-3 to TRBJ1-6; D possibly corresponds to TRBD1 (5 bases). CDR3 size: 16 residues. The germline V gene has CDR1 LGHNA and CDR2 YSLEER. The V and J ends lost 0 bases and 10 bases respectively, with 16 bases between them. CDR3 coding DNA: TGCGCCAGCAGCCAAGATCGGGGGGACGCACAATCACCCCTCCACTTT. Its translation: CASSQDRGDAQSPLHF.

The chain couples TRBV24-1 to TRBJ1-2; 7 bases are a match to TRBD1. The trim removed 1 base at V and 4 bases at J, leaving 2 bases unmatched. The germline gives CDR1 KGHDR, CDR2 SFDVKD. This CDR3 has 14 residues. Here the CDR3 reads CATSDFDRVYGYTF. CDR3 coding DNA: TGTGCCACCAGTGATTTCGACAGGGTCTATGGCTACACCTTC.

DNA of the CDR3: TGTGCCAGCATTGTCGGAACCGGGGGCTATGGCTACACCTTC. Encoded protein: CASIVGTGGYGYTF. The chain carries TRBV2 and TRBJ1-2; maybe TRBD1 (5 bases). Trimming left V 7 bases short and J 4 bases short, with 16 bases between. The CDR3 has 14 residues. CDR1 is SNHLY and CDR2 is FYNNEI in the germline V gene.

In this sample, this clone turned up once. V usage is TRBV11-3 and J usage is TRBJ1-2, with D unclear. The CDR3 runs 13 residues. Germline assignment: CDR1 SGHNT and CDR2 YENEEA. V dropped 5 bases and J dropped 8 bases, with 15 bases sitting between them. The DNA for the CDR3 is TGTGCCAGCAGCCCCTCCGGGCGGGAGGGCTACACCTTC. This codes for CASSPSGREGYTF.

As DNA, the CDR3 is TGTGCCAGCAGCTCGAACCCCCTAATTTCTAGAGAGCAGTTCTTC. Translation gives CASSSNPLISREQFF. The chain carries TRBV7-8 and TRBJ2-1; D remains ambiguous. Germline CDR1 is SGHVS and CDR2 is FQNEAQ. The CDR3 totals 15 residues. V was shortened by 4 bases and J by 10 bases, with 20 bases between the two germline ends.

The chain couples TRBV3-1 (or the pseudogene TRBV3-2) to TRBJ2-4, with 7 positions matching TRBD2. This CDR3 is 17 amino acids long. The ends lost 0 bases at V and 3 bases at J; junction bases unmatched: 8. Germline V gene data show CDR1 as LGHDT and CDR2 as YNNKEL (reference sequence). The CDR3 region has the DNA TGTGCCAGCAGCCAAGATCCGGGGAGGGCCGACAAAAACATTCAGTACTTC. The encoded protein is CASSQDPGRADKNIQYF.

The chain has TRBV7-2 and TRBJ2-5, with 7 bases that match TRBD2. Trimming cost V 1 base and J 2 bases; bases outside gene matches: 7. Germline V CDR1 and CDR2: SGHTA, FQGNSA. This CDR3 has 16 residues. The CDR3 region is CASSLVRLAAQETQYF. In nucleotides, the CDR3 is TGTGCCAGCAGCTTAGTTCGCCTAGCGGCTCAAGAGACCCAGTACTTC.